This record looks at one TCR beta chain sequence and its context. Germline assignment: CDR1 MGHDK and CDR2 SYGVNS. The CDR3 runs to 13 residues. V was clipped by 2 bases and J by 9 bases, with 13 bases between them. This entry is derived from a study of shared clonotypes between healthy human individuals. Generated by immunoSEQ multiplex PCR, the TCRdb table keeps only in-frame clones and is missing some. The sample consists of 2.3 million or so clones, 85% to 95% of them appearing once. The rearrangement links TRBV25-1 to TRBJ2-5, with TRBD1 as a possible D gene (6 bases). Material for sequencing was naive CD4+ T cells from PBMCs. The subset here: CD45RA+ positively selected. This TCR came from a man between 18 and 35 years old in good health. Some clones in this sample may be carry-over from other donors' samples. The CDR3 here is CASSERDTSAQYF. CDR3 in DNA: TGTGCCAGCAGTGAACGGGACACCTCGGCCCAGTACTTC.